This T cell receptor beta chain was recovered during a study of blood T cells in healthy people across ages. Using a J-beta primer mix together with a sample-barcoded 5' primer, a second PCR was run for about 7 to 12 cycles. From the 5' RACE reads, TCRdb called clonotypes with MiXCR, one entry per CDR3 protein. The sample includes fewer than 1.5 million distinct CDR3 sequences, roughly 45% of them seen just once. V lost 0 bases, J lost 2 bases, and 11 bases lay in between. From germline, CDR1 is DFQATT and CDR2 SNEGSKA (reference sequence). This CDR3 region has 15 residues. The chain links TRBV20-1 to TRBJ1-5; D unresolved. The sequence was collected from a woman younger than 30 in good health. Sequenced input: blood. The CDR3 loop is CSAREGSLGNQPQHF. The CDR3 nucleotides read TGCAGTGCTAGAGAGGGGTCCTTGGGCAATCAGCCCCAGCATTTT.